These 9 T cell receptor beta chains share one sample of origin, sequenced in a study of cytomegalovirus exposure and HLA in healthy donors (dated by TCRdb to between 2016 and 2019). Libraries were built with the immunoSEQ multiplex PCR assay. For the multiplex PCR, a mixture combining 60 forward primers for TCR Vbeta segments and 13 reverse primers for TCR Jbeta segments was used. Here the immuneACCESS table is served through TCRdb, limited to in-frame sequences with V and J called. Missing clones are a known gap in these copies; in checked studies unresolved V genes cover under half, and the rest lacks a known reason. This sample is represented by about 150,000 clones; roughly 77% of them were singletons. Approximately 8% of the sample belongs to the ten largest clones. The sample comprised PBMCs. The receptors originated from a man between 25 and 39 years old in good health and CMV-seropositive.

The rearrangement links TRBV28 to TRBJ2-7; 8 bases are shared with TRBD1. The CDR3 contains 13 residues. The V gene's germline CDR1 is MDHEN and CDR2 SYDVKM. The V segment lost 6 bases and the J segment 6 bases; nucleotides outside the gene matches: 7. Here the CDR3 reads CASRLTTGVEQYF. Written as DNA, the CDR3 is TGTGCCAGCAGACTGACGACAGGGGTCGAGCAGTACTTC.

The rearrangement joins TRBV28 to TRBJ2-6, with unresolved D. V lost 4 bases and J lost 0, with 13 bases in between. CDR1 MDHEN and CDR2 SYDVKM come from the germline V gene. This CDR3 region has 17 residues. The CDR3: CASSYPTANSGANVLTF. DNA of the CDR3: TGTGCCAGCAGTTATCCCACAGCTAACTCTGGGGCCAACGTCCTGACTTTC.

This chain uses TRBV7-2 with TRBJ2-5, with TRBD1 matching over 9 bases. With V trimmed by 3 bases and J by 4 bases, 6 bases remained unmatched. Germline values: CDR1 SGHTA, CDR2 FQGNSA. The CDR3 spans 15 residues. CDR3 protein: CASSFTGGGGETQYF. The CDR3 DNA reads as TGTGCCAGCAGCTTTACAGGGGGCGGAGGAGAGACCCAGTACTTC.

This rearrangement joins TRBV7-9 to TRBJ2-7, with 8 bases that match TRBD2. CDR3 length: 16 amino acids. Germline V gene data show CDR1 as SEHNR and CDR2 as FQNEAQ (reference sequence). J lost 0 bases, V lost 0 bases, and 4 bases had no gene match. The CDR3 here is CASSLAAGAVSYEQYF. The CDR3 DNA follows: TGTGCCAGCAGCTTAGCAGCGGGGGCAGTCTCCTACGAGCAGTACTTC.

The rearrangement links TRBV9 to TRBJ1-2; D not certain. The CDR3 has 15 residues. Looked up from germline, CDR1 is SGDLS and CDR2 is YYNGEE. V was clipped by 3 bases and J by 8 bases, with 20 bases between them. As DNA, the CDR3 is TGTGCCAGCAGCGACTCCGGGCGACTTTCGGGAGGCTACACCTTC. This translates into CASSDSGRLSGGYTF. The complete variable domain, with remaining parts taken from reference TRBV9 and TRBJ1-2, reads DSGVTQTPKHLITATGQRVTLRCSPRSGDLSVYWYQQSLDQGLQFLIQYYNGEERAKGNILERFSAQQFPDLHSELNLSSLELGDSALYFCASSDSGRLSGGYTFGSGTRLTVV.

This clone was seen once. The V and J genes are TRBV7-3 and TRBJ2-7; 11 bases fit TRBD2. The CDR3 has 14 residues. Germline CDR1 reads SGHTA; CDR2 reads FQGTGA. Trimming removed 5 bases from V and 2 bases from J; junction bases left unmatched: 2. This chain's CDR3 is CASSPSGGTYEQYF. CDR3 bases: TGTGCCAGCAGCCCTAGCGGGGGGACCTACGAGCAGTACTTC. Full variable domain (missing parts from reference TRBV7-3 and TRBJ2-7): GAGVSQTPSNKVTEKGKYVELRCDPISGHTALYWYRQSLGQGPEFLIYFQGTGAADDSGLPNDRFFAVRPEGSVSTLKIQRTERGDSAVYLCASSPSGGTYEQYFGPGTRLTVT.

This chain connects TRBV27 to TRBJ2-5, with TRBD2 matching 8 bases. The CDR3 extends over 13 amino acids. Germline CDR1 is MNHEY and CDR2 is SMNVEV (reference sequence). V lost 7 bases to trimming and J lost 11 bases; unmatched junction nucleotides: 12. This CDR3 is CASTSGTRGTQYF. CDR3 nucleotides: TGTGCCAGCACCTCCGGGACTAGGGGTACTCAGTACTTC.

Written as DNA, the CDR3 is TGTGCCAGTAGTATGAGTCAGGGCCGAGGGGGTTCACCCCTCCACTTT. It is translated as CASSMSQGRGGSPLHF. The chain recombines TRBV19 with TRBJ1-6; tentatively, D is TRBD1 (6 bases). CDR1 is LNHDA and CDR2 is SQIVND in the germline V gene (reference sequence). This CDR3 region has 16 residues. Between the trimmed V and J ends, which lost 3 bases and 9 bases, there was a span of 18 bases.

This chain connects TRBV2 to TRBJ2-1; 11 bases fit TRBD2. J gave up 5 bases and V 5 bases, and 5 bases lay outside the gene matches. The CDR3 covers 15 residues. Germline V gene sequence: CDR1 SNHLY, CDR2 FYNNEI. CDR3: CASSRLAGRNNEQFF. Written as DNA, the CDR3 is TGTGCCAGCAGTCGACTAGCGGGGCGTAACAATGAGCAGTTCTTC.